Below are 7 T cell receptor beta chains sequenced from a single sample in a study of CD8+ T cells in alopecia areata. Following RNA extraction, reverse transcription yielded cDNA that acted as the sequencing template. Repertoires were generated with immunoSEQ multiplex PCR, while TCRdb's copy carries only in-frame clones and drops some. This repertoire holds about 300,000 clones, and none appear only once. Cells pooled from cutaneous lymph nodes were sorted on CD4, CD8alpha, NKG2D, NKG2ACE and other markers. Sequenced: CD4+ T cells sorted from a lymph node. The receptors were sampled from a C3H/HeJ mouse with alopecia areata. The strain bears MHC haplotype H2-k.

Note on this clone: Here the gene names and germline are mouse. The read stops 4 residues short of the end of the CDR3; the missing end is completed from the germline J gene. The V and J genes are TRBV13-1 and TRBJ2-3; 10 nucleotides line up with TRBD2. The CDR3 spans 16 residues. The V and J ends lost 2 bases and 4 bases, in that order; junction bases with no gene match: 7. Germline-derived CDR1 and CDR2 are NSHNY and SYGAGN. CDR3 protein: CASSEGLGGRSETLYF. The CDR3 DNA, read in part, is TGTGCCAGCAGTGAGGGTCTGGGGGGGCGTTCAGAA.

Only a few counts were recorded for this clone. The genes and germline here are from mouse. The read halts 4 residues ahead of the CDR3 end, with the missing end drawn from the germline J gene. The J gene is TRBJ2-3, the V gene TRBV19; 7 bases match TRBD1. The V gene end was trimmed by 0 bases and the J gene end by 2 bases; junction bases not matched to a gene: 3. The CDR3 spans 15 residues. Germline loops: CDR1 FNHDT, CDR2 SITEND (reference sequence). The CDR3 DNA, read in part, is TGTGCCAGCAGTATAGCCGGGACAGATGCAGAA. It yields the protein CASSIAGTDAE. The whole CDR3 region reads CASSIAGTDAETLYF.

This clone was recorded a few times. Gene names and germline match the mouse. The read halts 4 residues ahead of the CDR3 end, with the missing end drawn from the germline J gene. The chain links TRBV17 to TRBJ2-1; tentatively, D is TRBD1 (6 bases). Looked up from germline, CDR1 is MNHDT and CDR2 is YYDKIL. CDR3 length equals 15 residues. V was cut by 3 bases and J by 1 base, with 10 bases left in between. The sequenced CDR3 bases are TGTGCTAGCAGTAGGGGGGACACCAACTATGCT. Translating it yields CASSRGDTNYA. The whole CDR3 sequence reads CASSRGDTNYAEQFF.

On this clone: These gene names are mouse names. The CDR3 end is not reached by the read, which stops 4 residues before it; the germline J gene fills it in. V and J are TRBV14 and TRBJ2-5, with 10 bases that match TRBD2. This CDR3 spans 15 amino acids. CDR1 is SGHDT and CDR2 is FRDEAV in the germline V gene. CDR3 residues: CASSPGTGAKDTQYF. The sequenced CDR3 bases are TGTGCCAGCAGTCCCGGGACTGGGGCTAAAGAC.

Comments on this clone: The germline and genes are mouse ones. The CDR3 goes on 4 residues after the read ends, and that part is filled in from the germline J gene. J is TRBJ2-5 and V is TRBV13-1; 10 bases align to TRBD2. Germline values: CDR1 NSHNY, CDR2 SYGAGN. The CDR3 totals 17 residues. The V segment lost 2 bases and the J segment 0 bases; nucleotides outside the gene matches: 6. CDR3 DNA (partial): TGTGCCAGCAGTGAGCTGGGGGGGCGCAGGAACCAAGAC. This sequence encodes CASSELGGRRNQD. The CDR3 reads in full as CASSELGGRRNQDTQYF.

This clone was seen a few times. Gene names follow the mouse nomenclature. The CDR3 is cut off 4 residues early in the read; its end comes from the germline J gene. J is TRBJ2-1 and V is TRBV13-1; TRBD2 agrees at 7 bases. Germline lookup yields CDR1 NSHNY and CDR2 SYGAGN. Unmatched junction bases numbered 4, after V lost 3 bases and J lost 1 base. CDR3 length: 15 amino acids. The covered CDR3 bases are TGTGCCAGCAGTGGACGGACTGGAAACTATGCT. Translating it yields CASSGRTGNYA. The whole CDR3 sequence reads CASSGRTGNYAEQFF.

A word on this clone: Germline and genes: mouse. The sequenced fragment ends 4 residues before the CDR3 boundary, so the rest is inferred from the germline J gene. The gene calls are TRBV17 and TRBJ1-1; 8 nucleotides match TRBD1. CDR1 and CDR2 from the germline V gene are MNHDT and YYDKIL. The V gene end was trimmed by 5 bases and the J gene end by 0 bases; junction bases not matched to a gene: 2. The CDR3 contains 14 residues. The sequenced part of the CDR3 DNA is TGTGCTAGCAGTCGGGACAGGACAAACACA. Encoded protein: CASSRDRTNT. From start to end, the CDR3 is CASSRDRTNTEVFF.